This T cell receptor (beta chain) originates from a study of T-cell reconstitution after alpha-beta-depleted transplantation in children. Broader study findings: Reportedly, only several hundred clones from non-depleted graft cells drove alpha-beta T-cell counts at about two months. Surviving recipient T cells and thymic progenitors accounted for the high day-60 TCRbeta diversity observed in some patients. The authors attributed T-cell counts and diversity one year after transplant mostly to newly produced T cells.

Unique molecular identifiers were incorporated into the prepared TCRbeta library. TCRdb reanalysed the PCR reads using MiXCR and keeps one entry per CDR3 protein. The sample consists of around 300,000 distinct CDR3 sequences, just over 7.5% of them appearing once. CDR3 length equals 16 residues. Trimming pared 0 bases from V and 3 bases from J, leaving 12 bases between. Germline assignment: CDR1 LGHNA and CDR2 YSLEER. Points on this clonotype: Antigen specificity is unknown.

The input for sequencing was peripheral blood, taken 360 days after TCRalphabeta/CD19-depleted stem cell transplant. The sequence derives from a female patient aged 2 to 10 who had a stem cell transplant for Fanconi anemia, so the T cells may come from the graft donor. The V call is TRBV4-3, the J call TRBJ1-3; D not certain. This CDR3 reads CASSQDWAGGGNTIYF. The CDR3 bases are TGCGCCAGCAGCCAAGACTGGGCAGGTGGTGGAAACACCATATATTTT.